In its sample, the clone carrying this TCR beta chain was seen many times. No antigen is known for it. This record belongs to a study of early T cells in non-severe SARS-CoV-2 infection. The wider study: From unsorted whole blood, bulk RNA was sequenced, and the chains remained unpaired. Study findings and constraints: In VDJdb matching, anti-spike CD8 responses were favored while private and CD4 specificities went missing.

Attachment of unique molecular identifiers to individual cDNA molecules was performed. One entry per CDR3 protein results from TCRdb running MiXCR on the 5' RACE reads. The table records 70,000 to 75,000 distinct CDR3 sequences, more than 10% of them present only once. CDR1 and CDR2 (germline): LNHDA, SQIVND (reference sequence). This CDR3 is built from 16 residues. Trimming cost V 7 bases and J 2 bases, with 17 bases left between them. Sequencing was done on a sample of whole blood. This clonotype originated in an adult who was a healthcare worker with PCR-confirmed SARS-CoV-2 infection or an uninfected control (not recorded which). This chain joins TRBV19 and TRBJ2-2; tentative D call: TRBD2 (6 bases). DNA for the CDR3: TGTGCCAGTACCCCCGGGGGTAGCTTAAACACCGGGGAGCTGTTTTTT. This gives the protein CASTPGGSLNTGELFF.